This is a list of T cell receptor beta chains from one sample in a study of cytomegalovirus exposure and HLA in healthy donors. Method: immunoSEQ multiplex PCR; TCRdb's copy keeps in-frame clones and lacks some. The sample shows some 140,000 clones, 77% of them seen only once. Sequenced: PBMCs. The receptors come from a woman aged 60-75 years in good health and CMV-seronegative. Both conserved end residues are trimmed from each CDR3. Clone sizes are given selectively: once, few, many, or a class where the clone is expanded.

j_call clone_size v_call cdr3_aa
TRBJ1-1 . TRBV14 ASSQAQQTEAF
TRBJ1-5 . TRBV28 ASSRTLGGQPQH
TRBJ1-1 . TRBV7-9 ASSLGTNTEAF
TRBJ2-3 . TRBV7-3 ASSRGGRLSTDTQY
TRBJ2-7 . TRBV5-4 ASRLDIDPAYEQY
TRBJ1-5 few TRBV6-6 ASSSTGNQPQH
TRBJ2-1 . TRBV2 ASMGGRSYNEQF
TRBJ1-1 . TRBV28 ASRTGIMNTEAF
TRBJ2-3 . TRBV9 ASSVSAGGTDTQY
TRBJ1-2 . TRBV28 ASAPGTGGRGGYT
TRBJ2-1 . TRBV28 ASRTGGPSYNEQF
TRBJ2-4 . TRBV13 ASSLRLAGLAKNIQY
TRBJ1-4 . TRBV6-6 ASSYQATNEKLF
TRBJ2-7 . TRBV7-2 ASSLAGPGTPQQY
TRBJ1-5 once TRBV19 ASSIGHFSNQPQH
TRBJ1-4 . TRBV19 ASNQAGSNEKLF
TRBJ1-1 few TRBV7-2 ASSSQKNTEAF
TRBJ2-7 . TRBV7-8 ASSLVPGGGEQY
TRBJ2-2 . TRBV2 ADSGGNTGELF
TRBJ1-3 few TRBV6-5 ASSYSIYSGNTIY
TRBJ1-2 . TRBV27 ASSLSSQGASGYT
TRBJ1-1 . TRBV19 ASRRQGNMNTEAF
TRBJ1-4 . TRBV15 ATSRDRGSGHEKLF
TRBJ2-2 . TRBV29-1 SGLGRANTGELF
TRBJ2-1 . TRBV11-2 ASSSDHRGDGRSEQF
TRBJ2-1 . TRBV6-5 ASSLAGNNEQF
TRBJ1-5 . TRBV28 ASRSQGYSNQPQH
TRBJ2-1 . TRBV6-6 ASSYSVQGANDEQF
TRBJ2-1 . TRBV18 ASSPLAGHYNEQF
. . TRBV5-8 ASSRTGGTYEQY
TRBJ1-1 . TRBV5-1 ASSHRTESNTEAF
TRBJ2-3 few TRBV5-1 ASSLLAGGRTDTQY